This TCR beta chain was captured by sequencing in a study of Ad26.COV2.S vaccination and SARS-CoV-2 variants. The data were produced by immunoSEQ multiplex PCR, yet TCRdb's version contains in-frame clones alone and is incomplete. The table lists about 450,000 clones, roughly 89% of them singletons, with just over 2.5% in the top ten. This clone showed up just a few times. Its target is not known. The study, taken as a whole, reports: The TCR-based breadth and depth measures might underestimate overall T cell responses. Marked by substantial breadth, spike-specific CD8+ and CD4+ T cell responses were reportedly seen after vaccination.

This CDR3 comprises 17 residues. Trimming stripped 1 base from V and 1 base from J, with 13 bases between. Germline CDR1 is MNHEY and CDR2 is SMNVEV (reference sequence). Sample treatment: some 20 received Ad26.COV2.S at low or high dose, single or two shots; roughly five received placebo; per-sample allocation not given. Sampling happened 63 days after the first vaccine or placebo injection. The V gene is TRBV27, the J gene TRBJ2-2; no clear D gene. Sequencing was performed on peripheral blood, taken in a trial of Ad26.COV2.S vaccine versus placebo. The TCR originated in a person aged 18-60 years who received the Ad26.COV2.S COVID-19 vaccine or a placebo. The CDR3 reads CASSLYSPRENTGELFF. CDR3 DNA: TGTGCCAGCAGTTTATACTCCCCGAGAGAGAACACCGGGGAGCTGTTTTTT.